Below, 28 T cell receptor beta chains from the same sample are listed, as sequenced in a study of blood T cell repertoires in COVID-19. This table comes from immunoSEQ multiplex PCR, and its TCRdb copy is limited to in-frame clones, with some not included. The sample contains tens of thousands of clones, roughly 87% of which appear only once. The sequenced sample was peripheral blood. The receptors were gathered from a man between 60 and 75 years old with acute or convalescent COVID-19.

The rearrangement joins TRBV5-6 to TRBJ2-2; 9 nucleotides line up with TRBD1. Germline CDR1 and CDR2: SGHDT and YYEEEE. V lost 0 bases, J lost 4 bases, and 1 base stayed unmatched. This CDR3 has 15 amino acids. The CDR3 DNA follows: TGTGCCAGCAGCTTGGACAGGGGGCCCACCGGGGAGCTGTTTTTT. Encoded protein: CASSLDRGPTGELFF.

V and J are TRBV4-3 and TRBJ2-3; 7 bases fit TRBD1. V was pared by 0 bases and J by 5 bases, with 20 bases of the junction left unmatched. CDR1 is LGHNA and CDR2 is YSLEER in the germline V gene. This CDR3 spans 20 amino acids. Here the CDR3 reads CASSQEYGLRDSSAGDTQYF. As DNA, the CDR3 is TGCGCCAGCAGCCAAGAGTATGGGCTTAGGGACAGCAGTGCTGGAGATACGCAGTATTTT.

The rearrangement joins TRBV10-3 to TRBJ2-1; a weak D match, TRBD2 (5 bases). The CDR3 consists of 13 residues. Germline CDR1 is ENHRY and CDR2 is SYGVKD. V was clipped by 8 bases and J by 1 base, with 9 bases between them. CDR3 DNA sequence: TGTGCCATCGCCCGGGGTTCCTACAATGAGCAGTTCTTC. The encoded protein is CAIARGSYNEQFF.

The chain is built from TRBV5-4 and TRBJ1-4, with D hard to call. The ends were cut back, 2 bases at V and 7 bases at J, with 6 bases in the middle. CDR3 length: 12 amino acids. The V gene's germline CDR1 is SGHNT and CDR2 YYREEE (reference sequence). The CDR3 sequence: CASSFHSEKLFF. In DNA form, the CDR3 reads TGTGCCAGCAGCTTTCATTCTGAAAAACTGTTTTTT.

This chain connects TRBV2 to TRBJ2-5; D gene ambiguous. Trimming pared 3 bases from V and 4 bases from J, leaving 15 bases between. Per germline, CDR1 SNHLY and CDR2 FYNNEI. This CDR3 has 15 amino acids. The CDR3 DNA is TGTGCCAGCAGTGACGTCCGGCAGGCTGGAGAGACCCAGTACTTC. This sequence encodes CASSDVRQAGETQYF.

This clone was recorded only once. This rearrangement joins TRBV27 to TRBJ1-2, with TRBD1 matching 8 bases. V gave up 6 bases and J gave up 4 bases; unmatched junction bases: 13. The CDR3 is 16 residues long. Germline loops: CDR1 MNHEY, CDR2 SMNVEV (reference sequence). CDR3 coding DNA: TGTGCCAGCAGGGGACTCGGGACAGGCCAGGGCTATGGCTACACCTTC. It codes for CASRGLGTGQGYGYTF.

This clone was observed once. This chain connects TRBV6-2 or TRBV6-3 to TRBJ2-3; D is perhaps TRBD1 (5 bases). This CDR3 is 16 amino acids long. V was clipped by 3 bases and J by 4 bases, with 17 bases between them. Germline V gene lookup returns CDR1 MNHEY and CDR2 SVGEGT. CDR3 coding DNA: TGTGCCAGCAGTTATGGTCGGGTGGGGCCCCCAGATACGCAGTATTTT. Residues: CASSYGRVGPPDTQYF.

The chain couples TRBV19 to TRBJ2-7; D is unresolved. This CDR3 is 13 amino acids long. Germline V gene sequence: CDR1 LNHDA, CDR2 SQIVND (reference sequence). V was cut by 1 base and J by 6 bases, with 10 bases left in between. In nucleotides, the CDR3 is TGTGCCAGTAGTATAGGCGGTCGGAGCGAGCAGTACTTC. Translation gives CASSIGGRSEQYF.

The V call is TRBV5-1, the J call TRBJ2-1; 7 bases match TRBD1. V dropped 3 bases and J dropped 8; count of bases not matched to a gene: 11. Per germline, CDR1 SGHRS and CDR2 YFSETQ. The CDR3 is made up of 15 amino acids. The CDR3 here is CASSSTTGMDYEQFF. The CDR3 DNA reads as TGCGCCAGCAGCTCAACGACAGGGATGGACTATGAGCAGTTCTTC. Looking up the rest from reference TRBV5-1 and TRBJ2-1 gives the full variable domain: KAGVTQTPRYLIKTRGQQVTLSCSPISGHRSVSWYQQTPGQGLQFLFEYFSETQRNKGNFPGRFSGRQFSNSRSEMNVSTLELGDSALYLCASSSTTGMDYEQFFGPGTRLTVL.

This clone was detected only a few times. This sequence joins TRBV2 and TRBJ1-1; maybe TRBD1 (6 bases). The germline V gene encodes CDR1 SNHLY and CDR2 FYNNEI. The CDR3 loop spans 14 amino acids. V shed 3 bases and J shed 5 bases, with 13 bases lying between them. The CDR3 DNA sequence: TGTGCCAGCAGTGACAGGGGTGTGGGAACTGAAGCTTTCTTT. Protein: CASSDRGVGTEAFF.

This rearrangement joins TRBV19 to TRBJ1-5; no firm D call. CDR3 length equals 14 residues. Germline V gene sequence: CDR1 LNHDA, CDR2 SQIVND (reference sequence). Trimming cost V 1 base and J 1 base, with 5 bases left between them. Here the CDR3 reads CASSIGASNQPQHF. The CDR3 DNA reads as TGTGCCAGTAGTATAGGAGCGAGCAATCAGCCCCAGCATTTT.

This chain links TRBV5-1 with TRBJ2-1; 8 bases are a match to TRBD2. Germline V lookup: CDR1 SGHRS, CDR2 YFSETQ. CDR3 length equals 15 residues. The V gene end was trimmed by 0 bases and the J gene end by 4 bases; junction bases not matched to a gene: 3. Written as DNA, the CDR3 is TGCGCCAGCAGCTTGGCCCGGGGGGGATACAATGAGCAGTTCTTC. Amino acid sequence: CASSLARGGYNEQFF. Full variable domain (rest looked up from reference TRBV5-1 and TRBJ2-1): KAGVTQTPRYLIKTRGQQVTLSCSPISGHRSVSWYQQTPGQGLQFLFEYFSETQRNKGNFPGRFSGRQFSNSRSEMNVSTLELGDSALYLCASSLARGGYNEQFFGPGTRLTVL.

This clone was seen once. The CDR3 nucleotides are TGTGCCAGCAGCTTAGTGGCAGGGAATCTGGATGGCTACACCTTC. Amino acids: CASSLVAGNLDGYTF. The chain employs TRBV7-3 and TRBJ1-2, with D perhaps TRBD1 (5 bases). V lost 2 bases and J 6 bases, leaving 16 bases between the germline ends. The CDR3 sequence is 15 residues long. Germline CDR1 SGHTA, CDR2 FQGTGA.

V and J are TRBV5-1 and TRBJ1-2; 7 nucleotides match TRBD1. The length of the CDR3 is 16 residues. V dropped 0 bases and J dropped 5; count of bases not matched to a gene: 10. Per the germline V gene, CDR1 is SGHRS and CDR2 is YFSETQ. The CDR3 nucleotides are TGCGCCAGCAGCTTGGACCCCGCCCAGGGGGGTTATGGCTACACCTTC. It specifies CASSLDPAQGGYGYTF.

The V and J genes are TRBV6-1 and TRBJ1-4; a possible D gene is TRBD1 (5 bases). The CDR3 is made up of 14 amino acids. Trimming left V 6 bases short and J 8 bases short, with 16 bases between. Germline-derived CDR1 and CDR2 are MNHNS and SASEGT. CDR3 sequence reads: CASSHGQLGEKLFF. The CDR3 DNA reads TGTGCCAGCAGCCATGGACAATTGGGGGAAAAACTGTTTTTT.

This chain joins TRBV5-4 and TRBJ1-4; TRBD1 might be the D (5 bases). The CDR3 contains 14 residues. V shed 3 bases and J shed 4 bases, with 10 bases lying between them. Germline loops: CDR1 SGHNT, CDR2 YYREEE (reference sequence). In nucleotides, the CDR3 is TGTGCCAGCAGCTCCCGAAGGGGTAATGAAAAACTGTTTTTT. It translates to CASSSRRGNEKLFF.

The CDR3 region is CASSLGHTEAFF. The DNA of the CDR3 is TGTGCCAGCAGTTTGGGACATACTGAAGCTTTCTTT. This chain links TRBV12-3 or TRBV12-4 with TRBJ1-1, with D possibly TRBD1 on 6 matching bases. V shed 3 bases and J shed 5 bases, with 7 bases lying between them. This CDR3 is built from 12 residues.

The CDR3 region is CASSTRQGFLGYTF. DNA for the CDR3: TGTGCCAGCAGTACACGACAGGGTTTCTTGGGCTACACCTTC. This chain uses TRBV28 with TRBJ1-2; 7 bases agree with TRBD1. CDR3 size: 14 residues. CDR1 is MDHEN and CDR2 is SYDVKM in the germline V gene. Germline trimming cut 5 bases from V and 8 bases from J; bases unmatched to any gene: 11.

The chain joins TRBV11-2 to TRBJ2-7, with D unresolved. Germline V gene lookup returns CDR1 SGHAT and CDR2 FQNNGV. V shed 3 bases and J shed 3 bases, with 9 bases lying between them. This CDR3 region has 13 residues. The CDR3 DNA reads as TGTGCCAGCAGCTTTCTTCGCAGCTACGAGCAGTACTTC. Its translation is CASSFLRSYEQYF.

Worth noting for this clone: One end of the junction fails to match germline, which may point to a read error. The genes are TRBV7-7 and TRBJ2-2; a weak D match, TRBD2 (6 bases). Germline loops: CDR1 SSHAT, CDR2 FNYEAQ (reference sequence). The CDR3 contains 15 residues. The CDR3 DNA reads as TGTGCTAGCAGCCCTCGGGGGACGCCAACCGGGGAGCTGTTTTTT. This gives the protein CASSPRGTPTGELFF.

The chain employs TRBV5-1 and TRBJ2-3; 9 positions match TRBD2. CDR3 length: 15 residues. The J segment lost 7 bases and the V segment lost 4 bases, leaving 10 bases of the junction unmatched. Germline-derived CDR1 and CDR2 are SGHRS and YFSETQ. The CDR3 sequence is CASSAGAGGPNTQYF. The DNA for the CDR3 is TGCGCCAGCAGCGCCGGGGCGGGGGGGCCTAATACGCAGTATTTT.

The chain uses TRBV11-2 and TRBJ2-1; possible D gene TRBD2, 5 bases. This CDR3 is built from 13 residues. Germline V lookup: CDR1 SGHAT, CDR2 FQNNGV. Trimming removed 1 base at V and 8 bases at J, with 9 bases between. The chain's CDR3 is CASSLGLADEQFF. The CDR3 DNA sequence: TGTGCCAGCAGCTTAGGGCTAGCCGATGAGCAGTTCTTC.

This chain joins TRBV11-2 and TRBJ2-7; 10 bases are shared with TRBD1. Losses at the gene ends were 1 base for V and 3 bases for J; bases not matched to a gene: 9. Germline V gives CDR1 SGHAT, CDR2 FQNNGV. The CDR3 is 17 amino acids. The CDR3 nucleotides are TGTGCCAGCAGCTTAGGGTATCAGGACAGGGGGAACTACGAGCAGTACTTC. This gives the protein CASSLGYQDRGNYEQYF.

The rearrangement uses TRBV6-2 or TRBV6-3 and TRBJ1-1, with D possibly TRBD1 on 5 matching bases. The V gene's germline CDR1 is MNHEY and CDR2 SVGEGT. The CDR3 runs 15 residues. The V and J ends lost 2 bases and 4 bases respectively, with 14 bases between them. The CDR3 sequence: CASSYPQGRSTEAFF. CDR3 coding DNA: TGTGCCAGCAGTTACCCCCAGGGTCGGAGCACTGAAGCTTTCTTT.

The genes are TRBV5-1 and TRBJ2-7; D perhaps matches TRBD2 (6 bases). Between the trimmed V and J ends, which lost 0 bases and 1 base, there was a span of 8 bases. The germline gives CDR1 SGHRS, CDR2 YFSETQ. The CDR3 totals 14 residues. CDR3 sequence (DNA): TGCGCCAGCAGCTTGGTCGGGGGTTCCTACGAGCAGTACTTC. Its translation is CASSLVGGSYEQYF.

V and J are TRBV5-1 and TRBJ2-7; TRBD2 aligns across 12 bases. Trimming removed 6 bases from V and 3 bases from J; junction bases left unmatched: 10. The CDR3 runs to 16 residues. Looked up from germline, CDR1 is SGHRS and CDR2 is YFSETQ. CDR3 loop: CASKESTGLAGYEQYF. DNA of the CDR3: TGCGCCAGCAAAGAAAGCACGGGACTAGCGGGCTACGAGCAGTACTTC.

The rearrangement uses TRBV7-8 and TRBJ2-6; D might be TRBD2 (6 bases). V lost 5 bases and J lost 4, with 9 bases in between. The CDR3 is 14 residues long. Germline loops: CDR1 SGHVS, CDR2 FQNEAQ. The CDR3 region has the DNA TGTGCCAGCAGCCATCGGGGGGGGGCCAACGTCCTGACTTTC. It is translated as CASSHRGGANVLTF.

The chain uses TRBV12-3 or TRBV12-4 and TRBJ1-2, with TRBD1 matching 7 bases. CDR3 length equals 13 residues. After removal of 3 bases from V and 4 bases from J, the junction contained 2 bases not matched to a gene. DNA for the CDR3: TGTGCCAGCAGTTTGAGGACAGGCTATGGCTACACCTTC. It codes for CASSLRTGYGYTF.